The present T cell receptor beta chain was sequenced within a study of T cell responses to AZD1222 COVID-19 vaccine. Study conclusions and caveats: Clonal diversity may have been underestimated in mostly white British donors. Only a handful of AZD1222 recipients, more than five in all, had baseline seropositivity.

A remark on this clone: Its antigen is as yet unknown.

J gave up 7 bases and V 1 base, and 8 bases lay outside the gene matches. CDR1 and CDR2 (germline): LGHDT, YNNKEL (reference sequence). This CDR3 spans 16 amino acids. Method: immunoSEQ multiplex PCR; TCRdb's copy keeps in-frame clones and lacks some. The repertoire holds about 100,000 clones, with nearly 90% as singletons. Samples with a second dose at about 4 or about 12 weeks were pooled together. This material consisted of peripheral blood, taken 28 days after the second AZD1222 dose. The sequence was obtained from an adult who received the AZD1222 COVID-19 vaccine. The rearrangement uses TRBV3-1 (or the pseudogene TRBV3-2) and TRBJ1-4; 8 nucleotides line up with TRBD1. In nucleotides, the CDR3 is TGTGCCAGCAGCCAAGCCCTAACAGGGGGACGTGAAAAACTGTTTTTT. The encoded protein is CASSQALTGGREKLFF.